The clone carrying this TCR beta chain came up many times. Antigen specificity is unknown. Diagnoses rested on clinical symptoms, serum thyroxine and TRAb, thyroid ultrasound and orbital computed tomography. First hyperthyroidism diagnosis is when the blood sample was obtained, before any ophthalmopathy symptoms. The sample is drawn from a study of T cells in Graves' hyperthyroidism and ophthalmopathy. Study results and caveats: Researchers found most expanded thyroid clonotypes above 0.001 in blood as well. Ophthalmopathy was model-predicted a median around seven months pre-onset.

RNA transcripts served as the template for amplifying TCR beta CDR3 regions. Using the HTBI primer set, a first-round RT-PCR was run on the TCR CDR3. MiXCR, run by TCRdb on the multiplex PCR reads, gives a single entry per CDR3 protein. The repertoire has approximately 260,000 distinct CDR3 sequences, nearly 15% of them found once; the top ten carry under 35%. V was clipped by 5 bases and J by 1 base; unmatched bases: 13. This CDR3 contains 17 residues. CDR1 and CDR2 (germline): MDHEN, SYDVKM. The V gene is TRBV28, the J gene TRBJ1-2; 7 bases match TRBD1. This TCR derives from a woman between 50 and 59 years old with Graves' hyperthyroidism that later progressed to Graves' ophthalmopathy. Material for sequencing was blood. CDR3 protein: CASSPPPGTVVNYGYTF. The CDR3 nucleotides read TGTGCCAGCAGTCCTCCCCCTGGGACAGTAGTTAACTATGGCTACACCTTC.